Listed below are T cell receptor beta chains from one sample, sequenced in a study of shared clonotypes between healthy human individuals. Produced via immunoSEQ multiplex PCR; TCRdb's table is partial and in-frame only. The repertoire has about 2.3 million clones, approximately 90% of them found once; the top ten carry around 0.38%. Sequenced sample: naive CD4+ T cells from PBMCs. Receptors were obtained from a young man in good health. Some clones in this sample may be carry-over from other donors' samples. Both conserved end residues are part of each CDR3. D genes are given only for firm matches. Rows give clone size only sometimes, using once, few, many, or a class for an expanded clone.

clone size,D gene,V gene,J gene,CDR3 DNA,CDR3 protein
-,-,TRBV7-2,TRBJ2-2,TGTGCCAGCAGCTCCGAAACAGGGAACACCGGGGAGCTGTTTTTT,CASSSETGNTGELFF
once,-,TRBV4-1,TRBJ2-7,TGCGCCAGCAGCCCTGCGGGTATGAGCGACAGCGGTTACGAGCAGTACTTC,CASSPAGMSDSGYEQYF
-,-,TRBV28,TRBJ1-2,TGTGCCAGCAGTCCACTCACAGTGAACTATGGCTACACCTTC,CASSPLTVNYGYTF
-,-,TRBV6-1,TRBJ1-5,TGTGCCAGCAGTGAGTACCCGGGCTATCAGCCCCAGCATTTT,CASSEYPGYQPQHF
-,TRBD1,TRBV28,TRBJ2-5,TGTGCCAGCAGACAAGGACCCAGGGGGCGCTTCCGGGAGACCCAGTACTTC,CASRQGPRGRFRETQYF
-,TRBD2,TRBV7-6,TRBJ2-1,TGTGCCAGCAGCGCCCGACTAGCGGGAATGGTTAATGAGCAGTTCTTC,CASSARLAGMVNEQFF
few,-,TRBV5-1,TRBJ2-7,TGCGCCAGCAGCTTGGATGGGGCAGGGGCGGACGAGCAGTACTTC,CASSLDGAGADEQYF
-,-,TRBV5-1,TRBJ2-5,TGCGCCAGCAGCACCGGGACTTCGGCTGAGACCCAGTACTTC,CASSTGTSAETQYF
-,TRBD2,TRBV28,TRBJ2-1,TGTGCCAGCAGCCCCGGGGCTAGCGGGAGTTGGGAGCAGTTCTTC,CASSPGASGSWEQFF
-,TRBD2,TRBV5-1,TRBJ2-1,TGCGCCAGCAGCCAAACTAGCGGCTCCTACAATGAGCAGTTCTTC,CASSQTSGSYNEQFF
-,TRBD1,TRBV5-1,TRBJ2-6,TGCGCCAGCACGTATACAGGGGGCGGATCTGGGGCCAACGTCCTGACTTTC,CASTYTGGGSGANVLTF
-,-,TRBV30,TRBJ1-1,TGTGCCTGGAGTGTACAGATCTACGGATCGAACACTGAAGCTTTCTTT,CAWSVQIYGSNTEAFF
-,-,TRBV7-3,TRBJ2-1,TGTGCCAGCAGCTTAGTCCCAGGCCCGAGCAATGAGCAGTTCTTC,CASSLVPGPSNEQFF
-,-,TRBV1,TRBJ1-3,TGCACCAGCAGCCAAGATCGGGGATACCTTGGAAACACCATATATTTT,CTSSQDRGYLGNTIYF
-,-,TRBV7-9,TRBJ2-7,TGTGCCAGCAGCCCCGGTGGAGTAGACTACGAGCAGTACTTC,CASSPGGVDYEQYF
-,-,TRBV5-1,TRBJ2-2,TGCGCCAGCAGCTTGGTAAACGGGGAGCTGTTTTTT,CASSLVNGELFF
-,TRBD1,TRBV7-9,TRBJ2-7,TGTGCCAGCAGTAAACCGGGACAGCCATTGTCTTTTGTCCACGAGCAGTACTTC,CASSKPGQPLSFVHEQYF
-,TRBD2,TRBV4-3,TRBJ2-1,TGCGCCAGCAGCCCCTATGGGGGGGAAGGCTACAATGAGCAGTTCTTC,CASSPYGGEGYNEQFF
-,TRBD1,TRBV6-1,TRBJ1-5,TGTGCCAGCAGTTTACAGGGGTCGGGCAATCAGCCCCAGCATTTT,CASSLQGSGNQPQHF
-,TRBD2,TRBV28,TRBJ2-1,TGTGCCAGCGGGGGGGTTTTGGGTTTCTTTGAGCAGTTCTTC,CASGGVLGFFEQFF
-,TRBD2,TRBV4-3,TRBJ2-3,TGCGCCAGCAGCCGGGGTGGCGGGGAGGGTAGCACAGATACGCAGTATTTT,CASSRGGGEGSTDTQYF
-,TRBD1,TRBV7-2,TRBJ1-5,TGTGCCAGCAGCTTAGAGTCAGGGGGCGGTCAGCCCCAGCATTTT,CASSLESGGGQPQHF
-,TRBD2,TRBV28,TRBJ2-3,TGTGCCAGCAGGTCTAGCGGAAGCTACCCCACAGATACGCAGTATTTT,CASRSSGSYPTDTQYF
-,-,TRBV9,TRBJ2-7,TGTGCCAGCAGCCCAACTGACAGTGGGCTCGGCGAGCAGTACTTC,CASSPTDSGLGEQYF
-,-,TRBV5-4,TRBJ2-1,TGTGCCAGCAGCTTGTTCCTAGCGTCCTACAATGAGCAGTTCTTC,CASSLFLASYNEQFF
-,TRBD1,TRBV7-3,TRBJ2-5,TGTGCCAGCAGCTTAAGGACAGGGCGACAAGAGACCCAGTACTTC,CASSLRTGRQETQYF
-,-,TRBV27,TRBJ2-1,TGTGCCAGCAGTTTCCCGGGAGATGAGCAGTTCTTC,CASSFPGDEQFF
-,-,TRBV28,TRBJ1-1,TGTGCCAGCAGTTTATTTGGCAGGGGATTTCAAACTGAAGCTTTCTTT,CASSLFGRGFQTEAFF
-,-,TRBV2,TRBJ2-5,TGTGCCAGCAGCGTCAGGGCCCAGTACTTC,CASSVRAQYF
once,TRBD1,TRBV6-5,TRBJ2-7,TGTGCCAGCAGCAAGAACAGGGGTTCCTACGAGCAGTACTTC,CASSKNRGSYEQYF
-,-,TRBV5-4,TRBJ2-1,TGTGCCAGCAGCTTGGATACAAGCCCCTACAATGAGCAGTTCTTC,CASSLDTSPYNEQFF
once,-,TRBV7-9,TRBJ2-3,TGTGCCAGCAGCTTCGGGACGGGGGATACGCAGTATTTT,CASSFGTGDTQYF
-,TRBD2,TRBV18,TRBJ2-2,TGTGCCAGCTCACCACCTACTAGCGGGAGCCTCACCGGGGAGCTGTTTTTT,CASSPPTSGSLTGELFF
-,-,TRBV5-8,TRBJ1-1,TGTGCCAGCAGCTCGGGGGCGACAGTTTTAATGAACACTGAAGCTTTCTTT,CASSSGATVLMNTEAFF
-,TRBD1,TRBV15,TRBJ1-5,TGTGCCACCAGCAGGGACAGGGTAAGTCAGCCCCAGCATTTT,CATSRDRVSQPQHF
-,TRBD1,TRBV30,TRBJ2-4,TGTGCCTGGAGTCACCGGGACAGAAACATTCAGTACTTC,CAWSHRDRNIQYF
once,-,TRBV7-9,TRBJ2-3,TGTGCCAGCAGCTCTGATTTGGGCCTCACAGATACGCAGTATTTT,CASSSDLGLTDTQYF
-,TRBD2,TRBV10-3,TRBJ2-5,TGTGCCATCATGGGGACTAGCGGGAGTTTGTACCAAGAGACCCAGTACTTC,CAIMGTSGSLYQETQYF
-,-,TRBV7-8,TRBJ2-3,TGTGCCAGCACCCGCACAGATACGCAGTATTTT,CASTRTDTQYF
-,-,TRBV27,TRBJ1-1,TGTGCCAGCAGTACGGGCAGGGCAACGAACACTGAAGCTTTCTTT,CASSTGRATNTEAFF
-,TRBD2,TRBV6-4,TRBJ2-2,TGTGCCAGCAGTGCTAGCGGGAGCACCGGGGAGCTGTTTTTT,CASSASGSTGELFF